The 5 T cell receptor beta chains below were found in one sample sequenced in a study of CD8+ T cells in alopecia areata. Extraction and reverse transcription of RNA yielded cDNA as the sequencing template. Assay: immunoSEQ multiplex PCR; the TCRdb copy retains only in-frame clones and omits some. Of over 95,000 clones listed, 41% were seen once; the top ten hold approximately 1.5%. Sequencing input: CD4+ T cells sorted from blood. Receptor source: a human donor with alopecia areata.

The chain uses TRBV29-1 and TRBJ2-5; no reliable D call. The CDR3 spans 11 residues. Germline-derived CDR1 and CDR2 are SQVTM and ANQGSEA. Trimming removed 4 bases from V and 1 base from J, with 4 bases in between. The CDR3 DNA reads as TGCAGCGTTGTTCCCCAAGAGACCCAGTACTTC. This gives the protein CSVVPQETQYF.

The V call is TRBV11-2, the J call TRBJ2-7, with 8 bases lining up with TRBD1. The germline V gene encodes CDR1 SGHAT and CDR2 FQNNGV. The CDR3 covers 16 residues. The V and J ends lost 0 bases and 3 bases, in that order; junction bases with no gene match: 7. The CDR3 reads CASSLDKTGVLYEQYF. CDR3 nucleotides: TGTGCCAGCAGCTTAGACAAGACAGGGGTTCTCTACGAGCAGTACTTC.

This clone was observed a few times. The rearrangement joins TRBV5-5 to TRBJ2-7; D gene unclear. This CDR3 contains 15 residues. Trimming removed 5 bases from V and 2 bases from J, with 17 bases in between. The germline V gene has CDR1 SGHKS and CDR2 YYEKEE (reference sequence). DNA for the CDR3: TGTGCCAGCAGGTGGGTGACGGACGGGCCCTACGAGCAGTACTTC. It translates to CASRWVTDGPYEQYF.

There are a few counts of this clone. The chain has TRBV10-3 and TRBJ1-2; D possibly corresponds to TRBD1 (6 bases). There are 12 residues in the CDR3. CDR1 is ENHRY, CDR2 SYGVKD, per germline. The germline V and J ends were trimmed by 9 bases and 5 bases, with 13 bases remaining between them. The CDR3 DNA reads as TGTGCCATTCAGGGGACGGGGTATGGCTACACCTTC. Translation gives CAIQGTGYGYTF.

The chain recombines TRBV11-2 with TRBJ2-3; D unclear. Germline assignment: CDR1 SGHAT and CDR2 FQNNGV. V was cut by 0 bases and J by 2 bases, with 6 bases left in between. The CDR3 loop spans 14 amino acids. The CDR3 region is CASSLDRNTDTQYF. The CDR3 DNA is TGTGCCAGCAGCTTAGATCGGAACACAGATACGCAGTATTTT. The full variable domain, with the rest looked up from reference TRBV11-2 and TRBJ2-3, is EAGVAQSPRYKIIEKRQSVAFWCNPISGHATLYWYQQILGQGPKLLIQFQNNGVVDDSQLPKDRFSAERLKGVDSTLKIQPAKLEDSAVYLCASSLDRNTDTQYFGPGTRLTVL.